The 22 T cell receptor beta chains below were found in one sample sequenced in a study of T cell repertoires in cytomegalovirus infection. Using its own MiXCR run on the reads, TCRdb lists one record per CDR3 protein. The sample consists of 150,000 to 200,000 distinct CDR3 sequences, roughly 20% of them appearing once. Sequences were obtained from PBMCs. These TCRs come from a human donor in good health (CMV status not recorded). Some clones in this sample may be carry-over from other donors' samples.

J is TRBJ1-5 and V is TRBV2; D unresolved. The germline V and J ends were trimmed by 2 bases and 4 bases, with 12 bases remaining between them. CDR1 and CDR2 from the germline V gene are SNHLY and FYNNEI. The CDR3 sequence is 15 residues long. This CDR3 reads CASSEQGFSNQPQHF. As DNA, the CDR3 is TGTGCCAGCAGTGAACAAGGGTTTTCAAATCAGCCCCAGCATTTT. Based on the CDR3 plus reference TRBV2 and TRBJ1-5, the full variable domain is EPEVTQTPSHQVTQMGQEVILRCVPISNHLYFYWYRQILGQKVEFLVSFYNNEISEKSEIFDDQFSVERPDGSNFTLKIRSTKLEDSAMYFCASSEQGFSNQPQHFGDGTRLSIL.

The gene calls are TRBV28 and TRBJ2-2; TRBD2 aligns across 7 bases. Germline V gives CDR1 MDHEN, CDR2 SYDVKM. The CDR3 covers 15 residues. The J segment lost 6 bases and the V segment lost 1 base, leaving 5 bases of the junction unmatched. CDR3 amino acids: CASSLLGGRPGELFF. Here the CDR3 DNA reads TGTGCCAGCAGTTTATTGGGCGGGAGACCCGGGGAGCTGTTTTTT.

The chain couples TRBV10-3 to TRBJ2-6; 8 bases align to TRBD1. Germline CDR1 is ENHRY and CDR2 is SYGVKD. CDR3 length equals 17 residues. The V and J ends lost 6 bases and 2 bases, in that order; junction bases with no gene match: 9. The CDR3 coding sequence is TGTGCCATCAGGAGGGGACAGGTGCTGGCTGGGGCCAACGTCCTGACTTTC. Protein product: CAIRRGQVLAGANVLTF.

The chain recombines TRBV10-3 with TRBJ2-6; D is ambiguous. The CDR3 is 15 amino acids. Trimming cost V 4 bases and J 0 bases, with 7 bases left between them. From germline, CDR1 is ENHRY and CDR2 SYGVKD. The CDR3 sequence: CAISALDSGANVLTF. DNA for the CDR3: TGTGCCATCAGTGCATTGGACTCTGGGGCCAACGTCCTGACTTTC.

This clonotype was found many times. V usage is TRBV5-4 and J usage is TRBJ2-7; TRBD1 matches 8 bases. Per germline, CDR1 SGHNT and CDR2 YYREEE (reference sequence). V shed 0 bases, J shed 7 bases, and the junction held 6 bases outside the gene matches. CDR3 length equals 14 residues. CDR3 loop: CASSLDQGAVEQYF. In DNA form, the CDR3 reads TGTGCCAGCAGCTTGGACCAGGGGGCTGTGGAGCAGTACTTC.

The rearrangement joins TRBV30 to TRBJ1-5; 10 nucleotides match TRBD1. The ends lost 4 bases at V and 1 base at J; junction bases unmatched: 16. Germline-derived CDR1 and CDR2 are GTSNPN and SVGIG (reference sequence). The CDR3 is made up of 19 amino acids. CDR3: CAWKPGGDRGFRSNQPQHF. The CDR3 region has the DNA TGTGCCTGGAAACCAGGCGGGGACAGGGGATTTAGGAGCAATCAGCCCCAGCATTTT.

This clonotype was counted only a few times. The CDR3 DNA is TGTGCCAGCAGTTCAACAGGTTCTGGGGGTCCATACGAGCAGTACTTC. This sequence encodes CASSSTGSGGPYEQYF. The chain employs TRBV28 and TRBJ2-7, with D possibly called TRBD1 or TRBD2 (5 bases each). There are 16 residues in the CDR3. Deletions cut 4 bases from V and 4 bases from J, with 20 bases between. Germline lookup yields CDR1 MDHEN and CDR2 SYDVKM.

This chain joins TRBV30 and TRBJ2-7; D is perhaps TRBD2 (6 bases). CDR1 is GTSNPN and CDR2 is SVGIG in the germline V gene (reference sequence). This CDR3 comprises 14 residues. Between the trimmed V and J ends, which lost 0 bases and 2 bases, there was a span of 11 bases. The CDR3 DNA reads TGTGCCTGGAGTGTTACTAGCTGGACCTACGAGCAGTACTTC. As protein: CAWSVTSWTYEQYF.

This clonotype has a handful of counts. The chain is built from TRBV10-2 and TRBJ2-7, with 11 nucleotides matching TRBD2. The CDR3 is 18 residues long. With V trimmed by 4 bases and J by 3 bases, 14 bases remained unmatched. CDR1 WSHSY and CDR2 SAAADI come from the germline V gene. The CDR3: CASSALQGLAAPRYEQYF. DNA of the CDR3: TGCGCCAGCAGTGCGCTACAGGGACTAGCGGCACCCCGCTACGAGCAGTACTTC.

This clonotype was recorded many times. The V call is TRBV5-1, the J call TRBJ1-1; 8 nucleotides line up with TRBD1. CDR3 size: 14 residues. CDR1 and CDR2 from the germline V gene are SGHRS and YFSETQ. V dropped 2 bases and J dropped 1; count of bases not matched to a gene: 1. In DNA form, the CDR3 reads TGCGCCAGCAGCTTCGGACAGGGGAACACTGAAGCTTTCTTT. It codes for CASSFGQGNTEAFF.

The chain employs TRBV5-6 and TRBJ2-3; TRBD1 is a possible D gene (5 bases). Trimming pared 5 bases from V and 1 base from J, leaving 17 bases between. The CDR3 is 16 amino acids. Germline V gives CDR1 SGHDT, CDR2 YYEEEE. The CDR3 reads CASSLGLGLGTDTQYF. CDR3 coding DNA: TGTGCCAGCAGTCTGGGGTTGGGGCTTGGCACAGATACGCAGTATTTT.

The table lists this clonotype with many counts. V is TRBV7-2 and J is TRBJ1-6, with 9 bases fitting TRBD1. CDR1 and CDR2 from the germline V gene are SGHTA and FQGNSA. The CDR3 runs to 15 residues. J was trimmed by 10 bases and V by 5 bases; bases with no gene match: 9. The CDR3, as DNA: TGTGCCAGCAGCCCCGGACAGGGGTTTGGGTCACCCCTCCACTTT. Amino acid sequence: CASSPGQGFGSPLHF.

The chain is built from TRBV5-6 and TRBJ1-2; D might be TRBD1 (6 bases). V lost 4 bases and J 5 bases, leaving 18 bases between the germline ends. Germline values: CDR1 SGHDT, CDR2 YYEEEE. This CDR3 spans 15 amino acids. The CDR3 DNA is TGTGCCAGCAGCGGAGGGACATGGAGGAATTATGGCTACACCTTC. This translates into CASSGGTWRNYGYTF.

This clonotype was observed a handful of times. The CDR3 region has the DNA TGTGCCAGCAGTCCCGAGACGGGGGGGGTAGGGTATGGCTACACCTTC. It codes for CASSPETGGVGYGYTF. The chain carries TRBV12-3 or TRBV12-4 and TRBJ1-2; weak D call: TRBD1 (5 bases). Deletions cut 5 bases from V and 5 bases from J, with 21 bases between. The CDR3 is made up of 16 amino acids.

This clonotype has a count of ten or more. This CDR3 is CASSQAARESQHF. As DNA, the CDR3 is TGCGCCAGCAGCCAAGCGGCCCGGGAGTCCCAGCATTTT. This chain connects TRBV4-1 to TRBJ1-5; no definite D call. The ends were cut back, 1 base at V and 11 bases at J, with 12 bases in the middle. This CDR3 region has 13 residues. Per germline, CDR1 MGHRA and CDR2 YSYEKL.

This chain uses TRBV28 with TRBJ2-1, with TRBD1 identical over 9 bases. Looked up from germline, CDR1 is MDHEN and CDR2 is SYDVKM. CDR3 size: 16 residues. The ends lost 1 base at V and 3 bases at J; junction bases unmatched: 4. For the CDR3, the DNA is TGTGCCAGCAGTTTATACACAGGGGGCAGCTACAATGAGCAGTTCTTC. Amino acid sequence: CASSLYTGGSYNEQFF.

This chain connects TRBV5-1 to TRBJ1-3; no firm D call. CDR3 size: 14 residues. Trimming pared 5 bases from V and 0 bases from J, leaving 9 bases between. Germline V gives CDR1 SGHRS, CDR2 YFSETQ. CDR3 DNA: TGCGCCAGCAGTAGGGCCGGCTCTGGAAACACCATATATTTT. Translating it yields CASSRAGSGNTIYF.

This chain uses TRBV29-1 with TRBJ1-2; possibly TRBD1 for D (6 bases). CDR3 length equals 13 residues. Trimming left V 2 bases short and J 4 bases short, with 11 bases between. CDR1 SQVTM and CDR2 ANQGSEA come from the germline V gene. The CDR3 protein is CSVETGLGYGYTF. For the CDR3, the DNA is TGCAGCGTTGAAACAGGGTTGGGCTATGGCTACACCTTC.

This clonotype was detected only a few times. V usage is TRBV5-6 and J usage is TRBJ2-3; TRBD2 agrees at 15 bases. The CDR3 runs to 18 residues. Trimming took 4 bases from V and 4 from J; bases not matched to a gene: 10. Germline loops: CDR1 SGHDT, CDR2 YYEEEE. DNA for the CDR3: TGTGCCAGCAGCGACGGACTAGCGGGGGGGCCGTTCGCAGATACGCAGTATTTT. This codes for CASSDGLAGGPFADTQYF.

The CDR3 coding sequence is TGCGCCAGCAGCTTGGCCAGGGCCGGGGCCAACGTCCTGACTTTC. Translated: CASSLARAGANVLTF. The rearrangement joins TRBV5-1 to TRBJ2-6; a weak D match, TRBD1 (5 bases). V shed 0 bases and J shed 4 bases, with 8 bases lying between them. CDR1 is SGHRS, CDR2 YFSETQ, per germline. The CDR3 covers 15 residues.

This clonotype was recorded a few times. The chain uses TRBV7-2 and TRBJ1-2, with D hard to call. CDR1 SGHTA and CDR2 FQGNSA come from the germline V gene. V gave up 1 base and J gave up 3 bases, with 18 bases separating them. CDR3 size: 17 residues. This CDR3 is CASSLVRAQWADYGYTF. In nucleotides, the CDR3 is TGTGCCAGCAGCTTAGTCCGGGCTCAGTGGGCAGACTATGGCTACACCTTC.

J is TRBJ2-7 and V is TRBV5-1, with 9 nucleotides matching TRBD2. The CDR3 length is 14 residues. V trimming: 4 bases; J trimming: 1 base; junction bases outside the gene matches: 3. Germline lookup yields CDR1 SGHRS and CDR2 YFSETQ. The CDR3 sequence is CASSPTSGSYEQYF. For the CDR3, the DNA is TGCGCCAGCAGCCCAACTAGCGGGTCCTACGAGCAGTACTTC.